This is a list of T cell receptor beta chains from one sample in a study of technical replicates of blood from a few donors. The repertoire was sequenced with immunoSEQ multiplex PCR; TCRdb's copy has only in-frame clones and lacks some. The sample comprises just under 85,000 clones, approximately 92% of which are singletons, and about 0.27% rests with the top ten. The source material was T cells isolated from PBMCs. These receptors were obtained from a human donor in good health. CDR3s include the opening cysteine and the closing phenylalanine or tryptophan. A D gene is named only where the DNA matches it firmly. Some rows have no size entry. The others give once, few or many, or a class for an expanded clone.

clone size: .; V gene: TRBV4-1; J gene: TRBJ2-5; D gene: .; CDR3 DNA: TGCGCCAGCAGTTCTATGGGACTTCGGGGCCAAGAGACCCAGTACTTC; CDR3 protein: CASSSMGLRGQETQYF
clone size: .; V gene: TRBV28; J gene: TRBJ1-1; D gene: TRBD1; CDR3 DNA: TGTGCCAGCAGAGAACTTGGGACAGCGAACACTGAAGCTTTCTTT; CDR3 protein: CASRELGTANTEAFF
clone size: .; V gene: TRBV28; J gene: TRBJ1-2; D gene: .; CDR3 DNA: TGTGCCGCGACAATCCGAGTTGACGATGGCTACACCTTC; CDR3 protein: CAATIRVDDGYTF
clone size: .; V gene: TRBV10-3; J gene: TRBJ2-1; D gene: TRBD1; CDR3 DNA: TGTGCCAGCAGACAGGGCTCCTACAATGAGCAGTTCTTC; CDR3 protein: CASRQGSYNEQFF
clone size: .; V gene: TRBV28; J gene: TRBJ1-2; D gene: TRBD1; CDR3 DNA: TGTGCCAGCAGTGCTACGCCGGACAGGGAAAGGGGCTACACCTTC; CDR3 protein: CASSATPDRERGYTF
clone size: .; V gene: TRBV12-1; J gene: TRBJ1-1; D gene: .; CDR3 DNA: .; CDR3 protein: CASSFGTGIAEAFF
clone size: .; V gene: TRBV5-1; J gene: TRBJ2-7; D gene: TRBD2; CDR3 DNA: TGCGCCAGCAGCCCTGGGACTAGCGGGAGCTCCTACGAGCAGTACTTC; CDR3 protein: CASSPGTSGSSYEQYF
clone size: .; V gene: TRBV2; J gene: TRBJ1-2; D gene: TRBD1; CDR3 DNA: TGTGCCAGTCAGGGACAGAGTAACTATGGCTACACCTTC; CDR3 protein: CASQGQSNYGYTF
clone size: .; V gene: TRBV5-1; J gene: TRBJ2-5; D gene: TRBD1; CDR3 DNA: TGCGCCAGCAGCTTGGGGCCGGACAGGGGGCTAGAAGGCGAGACCCAGTACTTC; CDR3 protein: CASSLGPDRGLEGETQYF
clone size: .; V gene: TRBV27; J gene: TRBJ2-7; D gene: TRBD1; CDR3 DNA: TGTGCCAGCAGTTTTGGGACAGGCGGTTTTACCTACGAGCAGTACTTC; CDR3 protein: CASSFGTGGFTYEQYF
clone size: .; V gene: TRBV7-2; J gene: TRBJ2-2; D gene: .; CDR3 DNA: TGTGCCAGCAGCTTATCGGGGTACACCGGGGAGCTGTTTTTT; CDR3 protein: CASSLSGYTGELFF
clone size: .; V gene: TRBV27; J gene: TRBJ1-5; D gene: .; CDR3 DNA: TGTGCCAGCAGAACAGCGGGGGCAGGAAATCAGCCCCAGCATTTT; CDR3 protein: CASRTAGAGNQPQHF
clone size: .; V gene: TRBV19; J gene: TRBJ1-2; D gene: .; CDR3 DNA: TGTGCCAGTAGTATAGAGGTCCTATCGGTCGGTGGCTACACCTTC; CDR3 protein: CASSIEVLSVGGYTF
clone size: .; V gene: TRBV19; J gene: TRBJ1-2; D gene: TRBD1; CDR3 DNA: TGTGCCAGTAGTAAAGACAGGGTCTATGGCTACACCTTC; CDR3 protein: CASSKDRVYGYTF
clone size: .; V gene: TRBV7-9; J gene: TRBJ2-2; D gene: TRBD2; CDR3 DNA: TGTGCCAGCATCTGGGGGACTAGCGGGAGCGGGGAGCTGTTTTTT; CDR3 protein: CASIWGTSGSGELFF
clone size: .; V gene: TRBV28; J gene: TRBJ2-7; D gene: .; CDR3 DNA: TGTGCCAGCGGGCGGAGGCGGCAGTTTTACTCCTACGAGCAGTACTTC; CDR3 protein: CASGRRRQFYSYEQYF
clone size: .; V gene: TRBV11-2; J gene: TRBJ2-2; D gene: .; CDR3 DNA: TGTGCCAGCAGCTTCCAGGGAATTGCCGGGGAGCTGTTTTTT; CDR3 protein: CASSFQGIAGELFF
clone size: .; V gene: TRBV7-9; J gene: TRBJ2-7; D gene: TRBD1; CDR3 DNA: TGTGCCAGCAGTTTAACGGTGGGGACAGGGTCCTACGAGCAGTACTTC; CDR3 protein: CASSLTVGTGSYEQYF
clone size: few; V gene: TRBV19; J gene: TRBJ2-2; D gene: .; CDR3 DNA: TGTGCCATTTCTCCCACCGGGGAGCTGTTTTTT; CDR3 protein: CAISPTGELFF
clone size: .; V gene: TRBV19; J gene: TRBJ1-2; D gene: .; CDR3 DNA: TGTGCCACCACATCTGGTTTGTTCGGCCAGGTTAATAGCTATGGCTACACCTTC; CDR3 protein: CATTSGLFGQVNSYGYTF
clone size: .; V gene: TRBV28; J gene: TRBJ1-4; D gene: TRBD1; CDR3 DNA: TGTGCCATCGGGACAGATGAAAAACTGTTTTTT; CDR3 protein: CAIGTDEKLFF
clone size: .; V gene: TRBV14; J gene: TRBJ2-1; D gene: .; CDR3 DNA: TGTGCCAGCAGCCGTCGGAATGAGCAGTTCTTC; CDR3 protein: CASSRRNEQFF
clone size: .; V gene: TRBV11-3; J gene: TRBJ2-5; D gene: .; CDR3 DNA: TGTGCCAGCAGCTTAGAGCCGCCGGGACACCCTCTGGAGACCCAGTACTTC; CDR3 protein: CASSLEPPGHPLETQYF
clone size: once; V gene: TRBV5-1; J gene: TRBJ2-3; D gene: .; CDR3 DNA: TGCGCCAGCAGCTTGGGGGGACTTAGCACAGATACGCAGTATTTT; CDR3 protein: CASSLGGLSTDTQYF
clone size: .; V gene: TRBV2; J gene: TRBJ2-7; D gene: .; CDR3 DNA: TGTGCCAGCAGTCATACAGGGCAAAGCTCCTACGAGCAGTACTTC; CDR3 protein: CASSHTGQSSYEQYF
clone size: .; V gene: TRBV18; J gene: TRBJ2-3; D gene: TRBD2; CDR3 DNA: TGTGCCAGCTCCCCGACTAGCTGGGCCGCAGATACGCAGTATTTT; CDR3 protein: CASSPTSWAADTQYF
clone size: .; V gene: TRBV7-9; J gene: TRBJ1-5; D gene: TRBD1; CDR3 DNA: TGTGCCAGCCGGACAGGGTCCAATCAGCCCCAGCATTTT; CDR3 protein: CASRTGSNQPQHF
clone size: .; V gene: TRBV2; J gene: TRBJ2-7; D gene: TRBD2; CDR3 DNA: TGTGCCAGCAGTGATTGGGGAGCGGGAGCGGGTGAGCAGTACTTC; CDR3 protein: CASSDWGAGAGEQYF
clone size: .; V gene: TRBV7-9; J gene: TRBJ1-2; D gene: .; CDR3 DNA: TGTGCCAGCAGCTTCAGGGACTATGGCTACACCTTC; CDR3 protein: CASSFRDYGYTF
clone size: once; V gene: TRBV9; J gene: TRBJ1-2; D gene: .; CDR3 DNA: TGTGCCAGCAGCGCGCGTCCAGGGGTTTTGGGGTCTAACTATGGCTACACCTTC; CDR3 protein: CASSARPGVLGSNYGYTF
clone size: .; V gene: TRBV5-4; J gene: TRBJ2-5; D gene: .; CDR3 DNA: TGTGCCAGCAGCACCCAGGGGTCCGAGACCCAGTACTTC; CDR3 protein: CASSTQGSETQYF
clone size: .; V gene: TRBV28; J gene: TRBJ2-7; D gene: .; CDR3 DNA: TGTGCCAGTGGGGCGGTCGGAACGGTGACCTACGAGCAGTACTTC; CDR3 protein: CASGAVGTVTYEQYF
clone size: .; V gene: TRBV2; J gene: TRBJ1-1; D gene: .; CDR3 DNA: TGTGCCAGCCTAGCAATGAACACTGAAGCTTTCTTT; CDR3 protein: CASLAMNTEAFF
clone size: .; V gene: TRBV5-6; J gene: TRBJ1-2; D gene: .; CDR3 DNA: TGTGCCAGCAGCTTGGGACTCCTAAGGCATGGCTACACCTTC; CDR3 protein: CASSLGLLRHGYTF
clone size: .; V gene: TRBV9; J gene: TRBJ1-2; D gene: TRBD1; CDR3 DNA: TGTGCCAGCAGCCGGGACAGCCGCCCCTATGGCTACACCTTC; CDR3 protein: CASSRDSRPYGYTF
clone size: .; V gene: TRBV10-3; J gene: TRBJ2-1; D gene: .; CDR3 DNA: TGTGCCATCAGTGAGCCGCAGGGGATCTACAATGAGCAGTTCTTC; CDR3 protein: CAISEPQGIYNEQFF
clone size: few; V gene: TRBV2; J gene: TRBJ1-6; D gene: .; CDR3 DNA: TGTGCCAGCAGTGAAACGGACAGTCTTGCTTCACCCCTCCACTTT; CDR3 protein: CASSETDSLASPLHF
clone size: .; V gene: TRBV18; J gene: TRBJ1-1; D gene: .; CDR3 DNA: TGTGCCAGCTCACCTGGGACACAAGCTTTCTTT; CDR3 protein: CASSPGTQAFF
clone size: .; V gene: TRBV19; J gene: TRBJ2-7; D gene: .; CDR3 DNA: TGTGCCAGTAGTTCCGGGAGCCTCTACGAGCAGTACTTC; CDR3 protein: CASSSGSLYEQYF
clone size: .; V gene: TRBV7-6; J gene: TRBJ2-5; D gene: .; CDR3 DNA: TGTGCCAGCAGCTCGCAGGGCTGGGGGACCCAGTACTTC; CDR3 protein: CASSSQGWGTQYF
clone size: .; V gene: TRBV7-9; J gene: TRBJ2-7; D gene: .; CDR3 DNA: TGTGCCAGCAGCTTAGGTCCCCTAGTATCCGAGCAGTACTTC; CDR3 protein: CASSLGPLVSEQYF
clone size: once; V gene: TRBV2; J gene: TRBJ2-2; D gene: .; CDR3 DNA: TGTGCCAGCACCCTAGGGACTAACACCGGGGAGCTGTTTTTT; CDR3 protein: CASTLGTNTGELFF
clone size: .; V gene: TRBV14; J gene: TRBJ2-6; D gene: .; CDR3 DNA: TGTGCCAGCAGCCAAGATTGGGGAGCTGGGGCCAACGTCCTGACTTTC; CDR3 protein: CASSQDWGAGANVLTF
clone size: .; V gene: TRBV15; J gene: TRBJ2-3; D gene: .; CDR3 DNA: TGTGCCACCAGCCTTAGGGGGGGGGAAGTCGGCGATACGCAGTATTTT; CDR3 protein: CATSLRGGEVGDTQYF
clone size: .; V gene: TRBV12-5; J gene: TRBJ2-3; D gene: .; CDR3 DNA: TGTGCTAGTGGAAAACAGGGAGCCCTGACAGATACGCAGTATTTT; CDR3 protein: CASGKQGALTDTQYF
clone size: few; V gene: TRBV29-1; J gene: TRBJ1-1; D gene: .; CDR3 DNA: TGCAGCGTTCCAGGGGCCCCGAACACTGAAGCTTTCTTT; CDR3 protein: CSVPGAPNTEAFF
clone size: .; V gene: TRBV2; J gene: TRBJ1-5; D gene: .; CDR3 DNA: TGTGCCAGCAGGCAGGGACATTTCCTTGAGCCCCAGCATTTT; CDR3 protein: CASRQGHFLEPQHF
clone size: .; V gene: TRBV6-5; J gene: TRBJ1-2; D gene: TRBD1; CDR3 DNA: TGTGCCAGCAGTTACTCGACAGGGGGCTATGGCTACACCTTC; CDR3 protein: CASSYSTGGYGYTF
clone size: .; V gene: TRBV6-5; J gene: TRBJ1-3; D gene: TRBD1; CDR3 DNA: TGTGCCAGCAGAGGGACAGGACCGAGGGGAAACACCATATATTTT; CDR3 protein: CASRGTGPRGNTIYF
clone size: .; V gene: TRBV6-1; J gene: TRBJ2-1; D gene: .; CDR3 DNA: TGTGCCAGCAGTGTAGAGGTCGGGGTATCAAATGAGCAGTTCTTC; CDR3 protein: CASSVEVGVSNEQFF
clone size: .; V gene: TRBV10-3; J gene: TRBJ2-7; D gene: .; CDR3 DNA: TGTGCCATCAGTGAGATAGCAACCTACGAGCAGTACTTC; CDR3 protein: CAISEIATYEQYF
clone size: many; V gene: TRBV7-8; J gene: TRBJ1-5; D gene: TRBD1; CDR3 DNA: TGTGCCAGCAGCCGTGACAGGGGTCCATCTCAGCCCCAGCATTTT; CDR3 protein: CASSRDRGPSQPQHF
clone size: .; V gene: TRBV5-1; J gene: TRBJ2-7; D gene: TRBD1; CDR3 DNA: TGCGCCAGCAGCTCACAGGGGGATATCTACGAGCAGTACTTC; CDR3 protein: CASSSQGDIYEQYF
clone size: once; V gene: TRBV30; J gene: TRBJ2-5; D gene: .; CDR3 DNA: TGTGCCTGGAGTGTCCCGGAGACCCAGTACTTC; CDR3 protein: CAWSVPETQYF
clone size: .; V gene: TRBV2; J gene: TRBJ1-5; D gene: .; CDR3 DNA: TGTGCCAGCCGGAGAGAAATTTCTGCGGGGGGCAATCAGCCCCAGCATTTT; CDR3 protein: CASRREISAGGNQPQHF
clone size: .; V gene: TRBV7-9; J gene: TRBJ1-5; D gene: .; CDR3 DNA: TGTGCCAGCAGCCCCTTCCCCCGAGCAGCGCGCAATCAGCCCCAGCATTTT; CDR3 protein: CASSPFPRAARNQPQHF
clone size: .; V gene: TRBV27; J gene: TRBJ2-7; D gene: .; CDR3 DNA: TGTGCCAGCAGTCGAAGGCAGACAGTTTACGAGCAGTACTTC; CDR3 protein: CASSRRQTVYEQYF
clone size: few; V gene: TRBV12-5; J gene: TRBJ1-1; D gene: .; CDR3 DNA: TGTGCTAGTGGGTTTCCCTGGGGGCTCACTGAAGCTTTCTTT; CDR3 protein: CASGFPWGLTEAFF
clone size: .; V gene: TRBV9; J gene: TRBJ2-7; D gene: TRBD2; CDR3 DNA: TGTGCCAGCAGCGTCGGACTAGCGGGAGGGCCCTACGAGCAGTACTTC; CDR3 protein: CASSVGLAGGPYEQYF